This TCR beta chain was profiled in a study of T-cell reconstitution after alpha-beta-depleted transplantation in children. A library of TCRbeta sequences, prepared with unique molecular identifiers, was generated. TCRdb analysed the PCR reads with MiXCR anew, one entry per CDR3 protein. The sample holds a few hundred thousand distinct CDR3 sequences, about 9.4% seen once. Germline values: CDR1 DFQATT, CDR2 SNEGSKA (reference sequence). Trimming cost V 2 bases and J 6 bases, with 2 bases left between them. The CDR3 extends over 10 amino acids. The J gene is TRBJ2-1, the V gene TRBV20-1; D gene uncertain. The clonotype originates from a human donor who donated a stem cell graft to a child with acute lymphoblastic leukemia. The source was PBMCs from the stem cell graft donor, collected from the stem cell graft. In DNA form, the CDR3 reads TGCAGTGCTAGACTCAATGAGCAGTTCTTC. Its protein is CSARLNEQFF.